One and the same sample provided the 16 T cell receptor beta chains below, sequenced in a study of T-cell memory formation after mild COVID-19. TCRdb analysed the 5' RACE reads with MiXCR anew, one entry per CDR3 protein. The sample lists 150,000 to 200,000 distinct CDR3 sequences; roughly 17% were seen once. The sample was PBMCs or a T cell subset sorted from them (not recorded which). The receptors were sampled from an adult woman who had mild COVID-19 (a few samples of this study predate the infection). Cell type and time point are not known.

J is TRBJ1-5 and V is TRBV20-1; D gene unclear. The CDR3 loop spans 15 amino acids. V lost 0 bases, J lost 2 bases, and 11 bases lay in between. Germline CDR1 and CDR2: DFQATT and SNEGSKA (reference sequence). CDR3 bases: TGCAGTGCTAGAGATCCCCGTGGGGGCAATCAGCCCCAGCATTTT. Its translation is CSARDPRGGNQPQHF.

This clonotype appeared a few times. The chain's CDR3 is CASSLARTGGHNEQFF. The CDR3 nucleotides read TGTGCCAGCAGCTTAGCACGGACAGGGGGACACAATGAGCAGTTCTTC. J is TRBJ2-1 and V is TRBV7-9; 10 bases align to TRBD1. This CDR3 contains 16 residues. J gave up 5 bases and V 0 bases, and 4 bases lay outside the gene matches. CDR1 and CDR2 (germline): SEHNR, FQNEAQ (reference sequence).

This rearrangement joins TRBV12-3 or TRBV12-4 to TRBJ2-1; unclear D gene. The CDR3 length is 12 residues. V was pared by 6 bases and J by 6 bases, with 9 bases between. In nucleotides, the CDR3 is TGTGCCAGCAGCGAGCGAATCAATGAGCAGTTCTTC. Encoded protein: CASSERINEQFF.

CDR3 region: CASSLDRVSRTDTQYF. The CDR3 nucleotides are TGTGCCAGCAGCTTAGACCGGGTATCAAGGACAGATACGCAGTATTTT. V usage is TRBV7-8 and J usage is TRBJ2-3; D gene unclear. This CDR3 comprises 16 residues. Trimming shortened V by 1 base and J by 3 bases, and 14 bases separated the two germline ends. Germline CDR1 reads SGHVS; CDR2 reads FQNEAQ.

This chain joins TRBV12-3 or TRBV12-4 and TRBJ1-5, with D possibly TRBD1 on 5 matching bases. Trimming shortened V by 1 base and J by 2 bases, and 18 bases separated the two germline ends. The CDR3 length is 18 residues. CDR3 sequence: CASSLGRGGGNGNQPQHF. Here the CDR3 DNA reads TGTGCCAGCAGTTTAGGTCGCGGGGGAGGGAACGGCAATCAGCCCCAGCATTTT.

This clonotype was detected a few times. The chain recombines TRBV3-1 with TRBJ2-3; 15 bases line up with TRBD2. V was pared by 4 bases and J by 7 bases, with 6 bases of the junction left unmatched. Germline loops: CDR1 LGHDT, CDR2 YNNKEL (reference sequence). The CDR3 has 16 amino acids. CDR3 residues: CASSRLGTSGGNTQYF. The DNA for the CDR3 is TGTGCCAGCAGCCGACTTGGGACTAGCGGGGGGAATACGCAGTATTTT.

This clonotype was seen only a few times. The chain recombines TRBV24-1 with TRBJ2-1, with 9 bases fitting TRBD1. Germline trimming cut 4 bases from V and 8 bases from J; bases unmatched to any gene: 8. This CDR3 is built from 15 residues. CDR1 and CDR2 from the germline V gene are KGHDR and SFDVKD. In nucleotides, the CDR3 is TGTGCCACCAGTGAGTCCGAGACAGGGGGATATGAGCAGTTCTTC. This codes for CATSESETGGYEQFF.

In its sample, this clonotype was seen a few times. The chain couples TRBV7-2 to TRBJ2-1; TRBD2 aligns across 7 bases. CDR1 and CDR2 from the germline V gene are SGHTA and FQGNSA. The CDR3 totals 13 residues. V dropped 1 base and J dropped 9; count of bases not matched to a gene: 3. CDR3 amino acids: CASSLVGRTEQFF. CDR3 nucleotides: TGTGCCAGCAGCTTAGTCGGGAGGACTGAGCAGTTCTTC.

This clonotype occurred a few times. The rearrangement joins TRBV21-1 to TRBJ1-2; the D segment call TRBD1 is taken from the table without a DNA check. TRBV21-1 represents a pseudogene. CDR3 size: 22 residues. The CDR3, as DNA: TGTGCCAGCAGCAAAGAACGATGGCAGCTTAAGGCTTTCCCCTCCGCCCCCTATGGCTACACCTTC. This translates into CASSKERWQLKAFPSAPYGYTF.

V and J are TRBV20-1 and TRBJ1-4; TRBD1 agrees at 10 bases. Per the germline V gene, CDR1 is DFQATT and CDR2 is SNEGSKA (reference sequence). The junction had 4 bases not matched to a gene; V was cut back by 3 bases and J by 3 bases. There are 15 residues in the CDR3. CDR3 region: CSASRQGAANEKLFF. The CDR3 DNA sequence: TGCAGTGCTAGTAGACAGGGGGCAGCTAATGAAAAACTGTTTTTT.

Many counts were recorded for this clonotype. The CDR3 is CASSLVASGLTYEQYF. DNA of the CDR3: TGTGCCAGCAGCTTAGTGGCTAGCGGGTTAACCTACGAGCAGTACTTC. The chain combines TRBV7-2 with TRBJ2-7; 8 positions agree with TRBD2. V gave up 1 base and J gave up 2 bases; unmatched junction bases: 7. Germline loops: CDR1 SGHTA, CDR2 FQGNSA. The CDR3 has 16 amino acids.

The chain couples TRBV7-2 to TRBJ2-1; tentatively, D is TRBD1 (6 bases). The CDR3 runs to 15 residues. Trimming cost V 2 bases and J 7 bases, with 15 bases left between them. Germline V gives CDR1 SGHTA, CDR2 FQGNSA. CDR3 protein: CASSLLQGRRNEQFF. The DNA for the CDR3 is TGTGCCAGCAGCTTACTACAGGGTAGGCGGAATGAGCAGTTCTTC. The full variable domain, rest sourced from reference TRBV7-2 and TRBJ2-1, is GAGVSQSPSNKVTEKGKDVELRCDPISGHTALYWYRQSLGQGLEFLIYFQGNSAPDKSGLPSDRFSAERTGGSVSTLTIQRTQQEDSAVYLCASSLLQGRRNEQFFGPGTRLTVL.

This rearrangement joins TRBV14 to TRBJ2-1; D possibly uses TRBD1 or TRBD2 (5 bases each). CDR3 length equals 13 residues. The V end was cut by 0 bases, the J end by 14 bases, with 14 bases between. The V gene's germline CDR1 is SGHDN and CDR2 FVKESK. CDR3 protein: CASSQDRGLRKFF. CDR3 DNA sequence: TGTGCCAGCAGCCAAGATCGGGGCTTGAGAAAGTTCTTC.

The J gene is TRBJ2-1, the V gene TRBV6-5; TRBD1 matches at 8 bases. The CDR3 covers 15 residues. The germline gives CDR1 MNHEY, CDR2 SVGAGI. Trimming took 5 bases from V and 6 from J; bases not matched to a gene: 9. CDR3 DNA sequence: TGTGCCAGCAGTGCGGACAGGGCGAGGGTCAATGAGCAGTTCTTC. It codes for CASSADRARVNEQFF.

In its sample, this clonotype was seen many times. The chain employs TRBV24-1 and TRBJ2-2, with 10 positions matching TRBD2. The J segment lost 6 bases and the V segment lost 7 bases, leaving 10 bases of the junction unmatched. Germline CDR1 and CDR2: KGHDR and SFDVKD. This CDR3 has 16 residues. The DNA for the CDR3 is TGTGCCACCAGCAGTTCTAGCGGGAGTATCCCCGGGGAGCTGTTTTTT. This encodes CATSSSSGSIPGELFF.

In its sample, this clonotype was seen a few times. The rearrangement links TRBV7-2 to TRBJ2-7; D is uncertain. The V and J ends lost 7 bases and 4 bases respectively, with 8 bases between them. Per the germline V gene, CDR1 is SGHTA and CDR2 is FQGNSA. The CDR3 consists of 11 residues. The CDR3 sequence: CASTQAYEQYF. CDR3 in DNA: TGTGCCAGCACCCAGGCGTACGAGCAGTACTTC.